This is a list of T cell receptor beta chains from one sample in a study of cytomegalovirus exposure and HLA in healthy donors. Profiled with immunoSEQ multiplex PCR; TCRdb holds only in-frame clones, not every one. The sample includes tens of thousands of clones, around 72% of them seen just once. The sample was PBMCs. These receptor sequences come from a woman aged 40-49 years in good health and CMV-seropositive. CDR3s include the opening cysteine and the closing phenylalanine or tryptophan. Fields, in order: J gene, clone size, V gene, D gene, CDR3 DNA, CDR3 protein. The D gene is left open where the match is weak. Rows may omit the clone size; those that give it use once, few, many or a size class.

>TRBJ2-2|NA|TRBV19|NA
TGTGCCAGTAGCCCCGCGAGTGGGAGGTGGGACACCGGGGAGCTGTTTTTT
CASSPASGRWDTGELFF
>TRBJ2-1|NA|TRBV19|TRBD2
TGTGCCAGTAGTATGATTTTGTCCAGCGGGGGGGCTAATGAGCAGTTCTTC
CASSMILSSGGANEQFF
>TRBJ2-5|NA|TRBV6-4|NA
TGTGCCAGCAGTGACCCCAGAGCGGCCGGAAACCAAGAGACCCAGTACTTC
CASSDPRAAGNQETQYF
>TRBJ2-7|NA|TRBV5-1|NA
TGCGCCAGCAGCATTACAGGGGGGGTCGACGAGCAGTACTTC
CASSITGGVDEQYF
>TRBJ2-1|NA|TRBV9|NA
TGTGCCAGCAGCGTCCTCCAGGGGAACTCCTACAATGAGCAGTTCTTC
CASSVLQGNSYNEQFF
>TRBJ1-4|NA|TRBV7-2|NA
TGTGCCAGCAGCTTAGACGGGGGGAGTGAAAAACTGTTTTTT
CASSLDGGSEKLFF
>TRBJ1-6|NA|TRBV5-1|TRBD1
TGCGCCAGCAGCTTGACAGGGGACCGTAATTCACCCCTCCACTTT
CASSLTGDRNSPLHF
>TRBJ2-1|few|TRBV5-1|NA
TGCGCCAGCAGCGCGACTTCTTACAATGAGCAGTTCTTC
CASSATSYNEQFF
>TRBJ1-3|NA|TRBV4-2|NA
TGTGCCAGCAGCCAACTAAGCGCCGTGGGTGGAAACACCATATATTTT
CASSQLSAVGGNTIYF
>TRBJ2-3|NA|TRBV7-3|NA
TGTGCCAGCAGCTTAGGGGGGATCCGAGATACGCAGTATTTT
CASSLGGIRDTQYF
>TRBJ2-1|NA|TRBV5-6|NA
TGTGCCAGCAGCGACTTGACGGCGAGCTCCTACAATGAGCAGTTCTTC
CASSDLTASSYNEQFF
>TRBJ2-5|NA|TRBV9|TRBD2
TGTGCCAGCGGACTAGCGGGGGTTGGGGAGACCCAGTACTTC
CASGLAGVGETQYF
>TRBJ2-5|many|TRBV2|NA
TGTGCCAGCAGTGAAGTCCTTCGGGAGACCCAGTACTTC
CASSEVLRETQYF
>TRBJ1-2|NA|TRBV5-1|NA
TGCGCCAGCAGCCCCCGGACAGCCGCCCCTCGTGGCTACACCTTC
CASSPRTAAPRGYTF
>TRBJ2-1|NA|TRBV6-1|TRBD1
TGTGCCAGCAGTGGCGACAGGGGGGAAGGGAATGAGCAGTTCTTC
CASSGDRGEGNEQFF
>TRBJ1-1|NA|TRBV6-5|TRBD1
TGTGCCAGCAGTTACTCCAACAGGGGCGGAAGGGCTGAAGCTTTCTTT
CASSYSNRGGRAEAFF
>TRBJ2-2|NA|TRBV6-5|NA
TGTGCCAGCAGTTACAGGGGACAGAACACCGGGGAGCTGTTTTTT
CASSYRGQNTGELFF
>TRBJ2-7|NA|TRBV7-9|TRBD2
TGTGCCAGCAGCTCGTCAGCGGGGGACGCCTACGAGCAGTACTTC
CASSSSAGDAYEQYF
>TRBJ1-6|NA|TRBV4-1|NA
TGCGCCAGCAGCCAAGTACCAGGTTATAATTCACCCCTCCACTTT
CASSQVPGYNSPLHF
>TRBJ1-6|once|TRBV27|NA
TGTGCCAGCAGTTTTCCCCCGGGTCGGGGAAATTCACCCCTCCACTTT
CASSFPPGRGNSPLHF
>TRBJ1-5|NA|TRBV15|NA
TGTGCCGTCGGTCTCCTCAATCAGCCCCAGCATTTT
CAVGLLNQPQHF
>TRBJ2-7|NA|TRBV4-1|NA
TGCGCCAGCAGCCAAGATACAGGTTCCTACGAGCAGTACTTC
CASSQDTGSYEQYF
>TRBJ1-4|few|TRBV30|NA
TGTGCCTGGAGCCTTGGACACGAGAATGAAAAACTGTTTTTT
CAWSLGHENEKLFF
>TRBJ2-2|NA|TRBV10-3|TRBD1
TGTGCCATCAGAGGAACTCCAGGGGGTGGCACCGGGGAGCTGTTTTTT
CAIRGTPGGGTGELFF
>TRBJ2-7|NA|TRBV5-1|NA
TGCGCCAGCAGCTTAACCGGGACAAAGTACGAGCAGTACTTC
CASSLTGTKYEQYF
>TRBJ2-7|NA|TRBV27|TRBD1
TGTGCCAGCAAAGAGACCCGCGGGACAGGGGTCGAGCAGTACTTC
CASKETRGTGVEQYF
>TRBJ2-2|NA|TRBV4-1|NA
TGCGCCAGCAGCCAAGACAGTCCCACAGGGAAGGTGTTTTTT
CASSQDSPTGKVFF
>TRBJ1-2|NA|TRBV20-1|NA
TGCAGTGTGGGCCCCTATGGCTACACCTTC
CSVGPYGYTF
>TRBJ2-3|NA|TRBV5-1|TRBD2
TGCGCCAGCAGCCCGGGGACTAGCGGATCGGTGGATACGCAGTATTTT
CASSPGTSGSVDTQYF
>TRBJ1-2|NA|TRBV19|NA
TGTGCCAGTAGCCTTTCCCTCGTAGGACAGAGTCGGTATGGCTACACCTTC
CASSLSLVGQSRYGYTF